These T cell receptor beta chains were read from a single sample in a study of T cell responses to AZD1222 COVID-19 vaccine. Libraries were prepared by immunoSEQ multiplex PCR; TCRdb keeps only in-frame clonotypes and omits some of them. This sample has about 80,000 clones, with approximately 83% found just once. Sequences were derived from peripheral blood, sampled 28 days after the second AZD1222 dose. These receptors were taken from an adult who received the AZD1222 COVID-19 vaccine. Both conserved end residues are part of each CDR3. The order of the fields is V gene, CDR3 length, CDR3 protein.

>TRBV7-6|14
CASSLADTTYEQYF
>TRBV3-1/TRBV3-2|14
CASSLGGAGNEQFF
>TRBV20-1|11
CSAAWGGEQYF
>TRBV7-9|14
CASSLVGSNYEQYF
>TRBV7-9|14
CASSLDRGRDTQYF
>TRBV12-3/TRBV12-4|13
CASSIGQTNRYTF
>TRBV13|12
CASSLVLETQYF
>TRBV11-1|13
CASSPDARETQYF
>TRBV14|17
CASSQNPDLATNEKLFF
>TRBV21-1|19
CASILWESQAPNYNSPLHF
>TRBV3-1/TRBV3-2|15
CASSQDWDRAHEQYF
>TRBV3-1/TRBV3-2|15
CASSPGTGKNSPLHF
>TRBV5-5|16
CASSSGDRLGQETQYF
>TRBV9|12
CASSGRTDEQFF
>TRBV25-1|14
CASSLGQGALGYTF
>TRBV5-1|15
CASTPLGHNTDTQYF
>TRBV10-1|14
CASSEDSSNQPQHF
>TRBV3-1/TRBV3-2|15
CASSPLAGGFYGYTF
>TRBV2|18
CASSDLRQSSSGANVLTF
>TRBV5-5|13
CASSLDDTDTQYF
>TRBV3-1/TRBV3-2|15
CASSQDYLAGNEQFF
>TRBV10-2|13
CASTSTGGQPQHF
>TRBV13|16
CASSFRTGKYGYEQYF
>TRBV2|13
CASSSTVNQPQHF
>TRBV28|16
CASSSPQVSGANVLTF
>TRBV27|17
CASSPHQQGLGGNTIYF
>TRBV6-1|14
CASSEYATNEKLFF
>TRBV20-1|16
CSASGVGSGMNEKLFF